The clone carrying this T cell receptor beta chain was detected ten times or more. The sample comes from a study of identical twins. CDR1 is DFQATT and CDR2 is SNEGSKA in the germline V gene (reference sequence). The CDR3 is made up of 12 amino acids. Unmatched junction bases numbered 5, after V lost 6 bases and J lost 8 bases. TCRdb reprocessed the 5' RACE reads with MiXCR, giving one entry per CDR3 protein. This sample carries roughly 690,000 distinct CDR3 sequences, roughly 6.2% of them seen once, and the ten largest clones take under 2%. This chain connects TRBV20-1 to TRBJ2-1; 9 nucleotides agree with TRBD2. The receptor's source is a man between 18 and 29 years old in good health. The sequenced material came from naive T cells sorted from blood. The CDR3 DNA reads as TGCAGTGCATTAGCGGGAGCCGATGAGCAGTTCTTC. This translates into CSALAGADEQFF.